Included here is one TCR beta chain sequence, with context. V lost 3 bases, J lost 5 bases, and 17 bases lay in between. The CDR3 consists of 15 residues. Germline V CDR1 and CDR2: SGHTA, FQGNSA. Followed over time, Seattle patients had been enrolled while infection was active. Some clones are missing from TCRdb's copy, which holds only in-frame ones; the method was immunoSEQ multiplex PCR. This table holds roughly 250,000 clones, about 85% found once. The record originates from a study of blood T cell repertoires in COVID-19. Study-level information: Spain, Italy and the United States supplied samples that represented acute and convalescent COVID-19.

The source of this sequence is a human donor with COVID-19, enrolled during active disease. The donor label of this sample is uncertain. The sequencing input was peripheral blood. The gene calls are TRBV7-2 and TRBJ2-7, with D tentatively TRBD1 (6 bases). The CDR3 is CASSLTPQGRNEQYF. DNA for the CDR3: TGTGCCAGCAGCTTGACCCCACAGGGTAGAAACGAGCAGTACTTC.